The 30 T cell receptor beta chains below all came from one sample that was sequenced in a study of T cells in Graves' hyperthyroidism and ophthalmopathy. Amplified TCR beta CDR3 regions derived from RNA transcripts. The primer set for the first-round RT-PCR of the TCR CDR3 was HTBI. TCRdb ran MiXCR on the multiplex PCR reads and lists one entry per CDR3 protein. The sample records over 650,000 distinct CDR3 sequences, less than 45% being singletons. The specimen was peripheral blood or thyroid tissue (not recorded which). The receptors were sampled from an adult man with Graves' disease, either hyperthyroidism or ophthalmopathy (not recorded which).

The rearrangement joins TRBV11-2 to TRBJ1-6; 7 nucleotides match TRBD1. Looked up from germline, CDR1 is SGHAT and CDR2 is FQNNGV. The V gene end was trimmed by 0 bases and the J gene end by 4 bases; junction bases not matched to a gene: 9. The CDR3 has 18 amino acids. The CDR3 nucleotides read TGTGCCAGCAGCTTAGAGGCGACGACAGGGCCTTATAATTCACCCCTCCACTTT. It is translated as CASSLEATTGPYNSPLHF.

This clonotype was recorded at least ten times. This sequence joins TRBV10-3 and TRBJ1-2; 7 nucleotides align to TRBD1. CDR3 size: 14 residues. CDR1 is ENHRY, CDR2 SYGVKD, per germline. V was clipped by 6 bases and J by 2 bases; unmatched bases: 6. The CDR3 sequence: CAISYDRDNYGYTF. For the CDR3, the DNA is TGTGCCATCAGCTACGACAGGGACAACTATGGCTACACCTTC.

In its sample, this clonotype was seen once. A much larger clone differs from this one at a single base, so this may be a read error. The chain carries TRBV7-2 and TRBJ1-2; 9 bases are a match to TRBD1. The CDR3 consists of 13 residues. From germline, CDR1 is SGHTA and CDR2 FQGNSA. As DNA, the CDR3 is TGTGTCAGCAGCTCGACAGGGGGTGAAGGCTACACCTTC. Protein sequence: CVSSSTGGEGYTF.

This chain joins TRBV20-1 and TRBJ2-7; no reliable D call. The germline V gene encodes CDR1 DFQATT and CDR2 SNEGSKA (reference sequence). V was pared by 2 bases and J by 2 bases, with 7 bases between. The CDR3 length is 12 residues. DNA of the CDR3: TGCAGTGCTAGACAGGCAGCCTACGAGCAGTACTTC. Amino acid sequence: CSARQAAYEQYF.

The rearrangement joins TRBV7-9 to TRBJ1-4; TRBD1 matches 9 bases. CDR1 and CDR2 (germline): SEHNR, FQNEAQ (reference sequence). With V trimmed by 5 bases and J by 5 bases, 6 bases remained unmatched. This CDR3 has 15 amino acids. This CDR3 is CASSPPGTGNEKLFF. CDR3 nucleotide sequence: TGTGCCAGCAGCCCCCCGGGGACAGGGAATGAAAAACTGTTTTTT.

This clonotype was seen just once. The chain combines TRBV7-9 with TRBJ2-2; 13 bases align to TRBD2. This CDR3 comprises 17 residues. CDR1 is SEHNR and CDR2 is FQNEAQ in the germline V gene (reference sequence). V shed 5 bases, J shed 2 bases, and the junction held 5 bases outside the gene matches. CDR3 in amino acids: CASSPPGLAGNTGELFF. CDR3 coding DNA: TGTGCCAGCAGCCCTCCGGGACTAGCGGGAAACACCGGGGAGCTGTTTTTT. The whole variable domain, filled in from reference TRBV7-9 and TRBJ2-2, reads DTGVSQNPRHKITKRGQNVTFRCDPISEHNRLYWYRQTLGQGPEFLTYFQNEAQLEKSRLLSDRFSAERPKGSFSTLEIQRTEQGDSAMYLCASSPPGLAGNTGELFFGEGSRLTVL.

J is TRBJ1-1 and V is TRBV19, with 8 bases aligning to TRBD1. V gave up 6 bases and J gave up 3 bases; unmatched junction bases: 6. The CDR3 contains 14 residues. CDR1 LNHDA and CDR2 SQIVND come from the germline V gene (reference sequence). The CDR3 loop is CASSQTGEDTEAFF. For the CDR3, the DNA is TGTGCCAGTAGCCAGACAGGGGAGGACACTGAAGCTTTCTTT. The full variable domain, its missing parts supplied by reference TRBV19 and TRBJ1-1, is DGGITQSPKYLFRKEGQNVTLSCEQNLNHDAMYWYRQDPGQGLRLIYYSQIVNDFQKGDIAEGYSVSREKKESFPLTVTSAQKNPTAFYLCASSQTGEDTEAFFGQGTRLTVV.

This clonotype was counted only a few times. The J gene is TRBJ2-2, the V gene TRBV7-8; D is perhaps TRBD1 or TRBD2 (5 bases each). The V gene lost 3 bases and the J gene lost 5 bases, with 13 bases spanning the gap. Germline V gene lookup returns CDR1 SGHVS and CDR2 FQNEAQ. The CDR3 runs 15 residues. The CDR3 here is CASSLDTGRTGELFF. CDR3 in DNA: TGTGCCAGCAGCTTGGATACGGGACGGACCGGGGAGCTGTTTTTT.

V usage is TRBV7-2 and J usage is TRBJ2-2; 9 nucleotides align to TRBD2. This CDR3 is 16 amino acids long. V shed 3 bases and J 2 bases; nucleotides not matched to a gene: 4. The V gene's germline CDR1 is SGHTA and CDR2 FQGNSA. CDR3 sequence: CASSLFGTSNTGELFF. The DNA for the CDR3 is TGTGCCAGCAGCTTGTTCGGGACTAGCAACACCGGGGAGCTGTTTTTT. The full variable domain, rest sourced from reference TRBV7-2 and TRBJ2-2, is GAGVSQSPSNKVTEKGKDVELRCDPISGHTALYWYRQSLGQGLEFLIYFQGNSAPDKSGLPSDRFSAERTGGSVSTLTIQRTQQEDSAVYLCASSLFGTSNTGELFFGEGSRLTVL.

Only a few counts were recorded for this clonotype. The V and J genes are TRBV7-9 and TRBJ1-1; 7 nucleotides align to TRBD1. V gave up 5 bases and J gave up 6 bases; unmatched junction bases: 6. Germline V gene lookup returns CDR1 SEHNR and CDR2 FQNEAQ (reference sequence). CDR3 size: 13 residues. The CDR3: CASSAEGTAEAFF. The CDR3 region has the DNA TGTGCCAGCAGCGCCGAAGGGACAGCTGAAGCTTTCTTT.

This clonotype appeared many times. This chain joins TRBV6-5 and TRBJ1-2; D remains ambiguous. V was trimmed by 6 bases and J by 1 base, leaving 9 bases between them. Germline values: CDR1 MNHEY, CDR2 SVGAGI. This CDR3 has 13 residues. The CDR3 spells CASRNRGNYGYTF. CDR3 nucleotide sequence: TGTGCCAGCAGAAATCGGGGTAACTATGGCTACACCTTC.

V and J are TRBV29-1 and TRBJ1-5, with 7 bases lining up with TRBD1. Trimming cost V 3 bases and J 7 bases; bases outside gene matches: 9. This CDR3 is 14 amino acids long. Germline loops: CDR1 SQVTM, CDR2 ANQGSEA. CDR3 DNA sequence: TGCAGCGTTGATTGGAGGCAGGGGGACCAGCCCCAGCATTTT. Translating gives CSVDWRQGDQPQHF. Full variable domain (rest looked up from reference TRBV29-1 and TRBJ1-5): SAVISQKPSRDICQRGTSLTIQCQVDSQVTMMFWYRQQPGQSLTLIATANQGSEATYESGFVIDKFPISRPNLTFSTLTVSNMSPEDSSIYLCSVDWRQGDQPQHFGDGTRLSIL.

This chain connects TRBV12-3 or TRBV12-4 to TRBJ1-5; unclear D gene. This CDR3 has 15 amino acids. V was shortened by 1 base and J by 5 bases, with 12 bases between the two germline ends. The CDR3 protein is CASSLVSRSHQPQHF. CDR3 bases: TGTGCCAGCAGTTTAGTATCCAGGTCGCATCAGCCCCAGCATTTT.

This clonotype was picked up many times. This chain joins TRBV9 and TRBJ1-2; no firm D call. Per the germline V gene, CDR1 is SGDLS and CDR2 is YYNGEE. This CDR3 is 14 amino acids long. Deletions cut 0 bases from V and 4 bases from J, with 10 bases between. The CDR3 bases are TGTGCCAGCAGCGTAGTGGAGGCATCCTATGGCTACACCTTC. Translation gives CASSVVEASYGYTF. The full variable domain, in which reference TRBV9 and TRBJ1-2 provide the parts outside the CDR3, is DSGVTQTPKHLITATGQRVTLRCSPRSGDLSVYWYQQSLDQGLQFLIQYYNGEERAKGNILERFSAQQFPDLHSELNLSSLELGDSALYFCASSVVEASYGYTFGSGTRLTVV.

This clonotype was picked up many times. The J gene is TRBJ2-6, the V gene TRBV2; 8 bases line up with TRBD2. The germline CDR1 and CDR2 sequences are SNHLY and FYNNEI. J lost 4 bases, V lost 3 bases, and 11 bases had no gene match. The CDR3 length is 18 residues. The DNA of the CDR3 is TGTGCCAGCAGTGACTGGCGGGGGGTCTCTTCGGGGGCCAACGTCCTGACTTTC. Its translation: CASSDWRGVSSGANVLTF.

The chain uses TRBV7-2 and TRBJ1-1, with 8 bases matching TRBD1. Germline values: CDR1 SGHTA, CDR2 FQGNSA. With 5 bases clipped from V and 3 bases from J, the junction kept 5 bases outside the gene matches. The length of the CDR3 is 14 residues. The CDR3 DNA reads as TGTGCCAGCAGCGTGGACAGGGTGCACACTGAAGCTTTCTTT. This codes for CASSVDRVHTEAFF.

This clonotype was detected ten times or more. This rearrangement joins TRBV7-8 to TRBJ2-2; D perhaps matches TRBD2 (5 bases). Trimming pared 7 bases from V and 3 bases from J, leaving 15 bases between. The CDR3 sequence is 15 residues long. Germline CDR1 and CDR2: SGHVS and FQNEAQ. CDR3 residues: CASISGQHDTGELFF. Here the CDR3 DNA reads TGTGCCAGCATCAGCGGCCAGCACGACACCGGGGAGCTGTTTTTT.

The CDR3 protein is CASSGRDRSTADEKLFF. The CDR3 DNA reads as TGTGCCAGCAGTGGACGGGACAGATCTACGGCCGATGAAAAACTGTTTTTT. The J gene is TRBJ1-4, the V gene TRBV25-1; 7 bases map to TRBD1. The CDR3 is 17 amino acids. The J segment lost 6 bases and the V segment lost 4 bases, leaving 14 bases of the junction unmatched. Germline V gene sequence: CDR1 MGHDK, CDR2 SYGVNS.

The chain uses TRBV29-1 and TRBJ2-5, with D perhaps TRBD1 (6 bases). Germline lookup yields CDR1 SQVTM and CDR2 ANQGSEA. The CDR3 extends over 12 amino acids. DNA of the CDR3: TGCGGTGGGCATACAGGGATGGAGACCCAGTACTTC. Protein sequence: CGGHTGMETQYF.

About this clonotype: A much more abundant neighbour one base away suggests this may be a read error. The V call is TRBV24-1, the J call TRBJ1-2; no clear D. CDR3 length: 14 residues. Germline V lookup: CDR1 KGHDR, CDR2 SFDVKD. This chain's CDR3 is CATSDDQNSYGHTF. CDR3 nucleotides: TGTGCCACCAGTGATGATCAAAATTCCTATGGCCACACCTTC.

The chain uses TRBV9 and TRBJ1-6, with 9 positions matching TRBD1. There are 19 residues in the CDR3. V gave up 4 bases and J gave up 2 bases; unmatched junction bases: 13. Germline V gene lookup returns CDR1 SGDLS and CDR2 YYNGEE. This CDR3 is CASSLGPGTGRTYNSPLHF. In nucleotides, the CDR3 is TGTGCCAGCAGCTTAGGGCCAGGGACAGGGCGAACCTATAATTCACCCCTCCACTTT.

The rearrangement uses TRBV2 and TRBJ1-5, with a weak D call TRBD1 (6 bases). V was shortened by 4 bases and J by 0 bases, with 13 bases between the two germline ends. CDR1 and CDR2 (germline): SNHLY, FYNNEI. The length of the CDR3 is 16 residues. The chain's CDR3 is CASSGEGGNSNQPQHF. CDR3 sequence (DNA): TGTGCCAGCAGTGGAGAGGGGGGTAATAGCAATCAGCCCCAGCATTTT.

The chain is built from TRBV29-1 and TRBJ1-4; 7 bases align to TRBD1. This CDR3 has 12 residues. CDR1 is SQVTM and CDR2 is ANQGSEA in the germline V gene. V shed 8 bases, J shed 8 bases, and the junction held 8 bases outside the gene matches. The CDR3 coding sequence is TGCAGCTTCCGACAGGGTCGGGAAAAACTGTTTTTT. It is translated as CSFRQGREKLFF.

As to this clonotype: A single base separates this from a much larger clone, so it may be a read error. The chain is built from TRBV15 and TRBJ1-1; D not certain. Germline CDR1 is LNHNV and CDR2 is YYDKDF (reference sequence). The germline V and J ends were trimmed by 4 bases and 13 bases, with 13 bases remaining between them. The CDR3 is 11 amino acids. CDR3 region: CATSIDWLVFF. CDR3 coding DNA: TGTGCCACCAGCATAGATTGGTTAGTTTTCTTT. Looking up the rest from reference TRBV15 and TRBJ1-1 gives the full variable domain: DAMVIQNPRYQVTQFGKPVTLSCSQTLNHNVMYWYQQKSSQAPKLLFHYYDKDFNNEADTPDNFQSRRPNTSFCFLDIRSPGLGDTAMYLCATSIDWLVFFGQGTRLTVV.

The chain couples TRBV5-1 to TRBJ1-2; D call uncertain. The CDR3 totals 14 residues. Germline loops: CDR1 SGHRS, CDR2 YFSETQ. V was shortened by 0 bases and J by 6 bases, with 12 bases between the two germline ends. CDR3 nucleotide sequence: TGCGCCAGCAGCTTGGAGGCGGGAGGCAATGGCTACACCTTC. Its translation is CASSLEAGGNGYTF.

This clonotype has ten or more counts. The chain couples TRBV12-3 or TRBV12-4 to TRBJ1-3, with D unclear. This CDR3 is built from 14 residues. The V gene lost 2 bases and the J gene lost 0 bases, with 5 bases spanning the gap. In nucleotides, the CDR3 is TGTGCCAGCAGTTTAAGCAGCTCTGGAAACACCATATATTTT. Its translation: CASSLSSSGNTIYF.

The chain has TRBV6-1 and TRBJ2-7; 7 nucleotides line up with TRBD2. CDR3 length: 16 residues. In germline, CDR1 is MNHNS, CDR2 SASEGT. Trimming removed 6 bases from V and 3 bases from J; junction bases left unmatched: 14. CDR3 coding DNA: TGTGCCAGCAGCCCCGGTTCCCAGCGGGGTGACTACGAGCAGTACTTC. It specifies CASSPGSQRGDYEQYF.

The rearrangement joins TRBV20-1 to TRBJ1-4; 10 nucleotides match TRBD1. Trimming cost V 6 bases and J 15 bases; bases outside gene matches: 16. Germline V gene data show CDR1 as DFQATT and CDR2 as SNEGSKA (reference sequence). The CDR3 spans 14 residues. The CDR3 DNA sequence: TGCAGTGCCGACCCGGGACAGGGGATTAATGAGATGTTTTTT. It is translated as CSADPGQGINEMFF.

The chain carries TRBV25-1 and TRBJ2-7; D is perhaps TRBD1 (5 bases). The germline V gene encodes CDR1 MGHDK and CDR2 SYGVNS. The CDR3 contains 15 residues. V dropped 7 bases and J dropped 3 bases, with 19 bases sitting between them. As DNA, the CDR3 is TGTGCCAGCATTCCTACTACAGGAAGCCACTACGAGCAGTACTTC. Its protein is CASIPTTGSHYEQYF.

This clonotype was seen a few times. This could be a read error, since a much larger clone is one nucleotide away. The chain combines TRBV7-9 with TRBJ1-3, with 8 positions matching TRBD1. Germline trimming cut 4 bases from V and 2 bases from J; bases unmatched to any gene: 4. The CDR3 contains 15 residues. Looked up from germline, CDR1 is SEHNR and CDR2 is FQNEAQ (reference sequence). The CDR3 DNA is TGTGCCAGCAGCTCGGACAGGGCTACTGGAAACACCATATATTTT. Protein sequence: CASSSDRATGNTIYF.